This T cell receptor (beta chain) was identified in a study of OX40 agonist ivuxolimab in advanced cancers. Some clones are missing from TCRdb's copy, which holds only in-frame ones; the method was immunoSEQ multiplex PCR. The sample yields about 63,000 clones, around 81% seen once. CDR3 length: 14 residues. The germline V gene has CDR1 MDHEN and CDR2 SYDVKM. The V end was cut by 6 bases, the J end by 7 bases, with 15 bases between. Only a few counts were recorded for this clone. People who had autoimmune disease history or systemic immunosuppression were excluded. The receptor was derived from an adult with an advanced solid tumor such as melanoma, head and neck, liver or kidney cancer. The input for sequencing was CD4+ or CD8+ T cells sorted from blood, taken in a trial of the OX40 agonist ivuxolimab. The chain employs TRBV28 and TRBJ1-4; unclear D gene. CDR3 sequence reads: CASSAETTLEKLFF. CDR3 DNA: TGTGCCAGCAGCGCAGAGACTACCCTTGAAAAACTGTTTTTT.